The 2 T cell receptor beta chains given below trace back to one sample, sequenced in a study of technical replicates of blood from several donors. Assay used: immunoSEQ multiplex PCR; TCRdb lists only in-frame clones, some missing. There are over 65,000 clones in the sample; about 96% occur only once, and 0.2% to 0.25% lies in the top ten. The sample taken for sequencing was T cells isolated from PBMCs. These receptors were taken from a human donor in good health.

The chain links TRBV6-6 to TRBJ2-7; 9 bases agree with TRBD1. V gave up 5 bases and J gave up 5 bases; unmatched junction bases: 7. Germline lookup yields CDR1 MNHNY and CDR2 SVGAGI (reference sequence). The CDR3 has 14 amino acids. CDR3 sequence: CASSQIQGAHEQYF. For the CDR3, the DNA is TGTGCCAGCAGTCAAATACAGGGGGCTCACGAGCAGTACTTC.

CDR3 amino acids: CASSSRGGGSYEQYF. Here the CDR3 DNA reads TGTGCCAGCAGTTCGCGTGGGGGGGGATCCTACGAGCAGTACTTC. The chain combines TRBV28 with TRBJ2-7; 7 nucleotides match TRBD2. The junction had 7 bases not matched to a gene; V was cut back by 4 bases and J by 1 base. CDR1 MDHEN and CDR2 SYDVKM come from the germline V gene. The CDR3 is 15 amino acids.